The 27 T cell receptor beta chains presented below share a single source sample, sequenced in a study of blood T cell repertoires in COVID-19. Using immunoSEQ multiplex PCR, the repertoire was profiled, and TCRdb retains in-frame clones only, with some absent. The table shows approximately 170,000 clones, with 70% to 90% occurring only once. Sequenced sample: peripheral blood. The receptor set was obtained from a man aged 80 or over with COVID-19, enrolled during active disease.

Here the CDR3 DNA reads TGCAGTGCTAGTGGGAGGGGACTAGCGGTTCTCACCTACAATGAGCAGTTCTTC. Translating it yields CSASGRGLAVLTYNEQFF. The V gene is TRBV20-1, the J gene TRBJ2-1, with TRBD2 matching over 11 bases. The germline V gene encodes CDR1 DFQATT and CDR2 SNEGSKA (reference sequence). The CDR3 runs 18 residues. Germline trimming cut 3 bases from V and 2 bases from J; bases unmatched to any gene: 12.

The count of this clone is one. This chain uses TRBV10-3 with TRBJ2-3; 10 bases are shared with TRBD1. The CDR3 totals 16 residues. CDR1 is ENHRY, CDR2 SYGVKD, per germline. V dropped 5 bases and J dropped 1; count of bases not matched to a gene: 6. CDR3 sequence: CAISPRTGGGTDTQYF. The DNA for the CDR3 is TGTGCCATCAGTCCTCGGACAGGGGGAGGCACAGATACGCAGTATTTT.

This clone occurred once. The chain carries TRBV19 and TRBJ2-1; 7 nucleotides match TRBD1. CDR1 and CDR2 (germline): LNHDA, SQIVND (reference sequence). Trimming took 4 bases from V and 0 from J; bases not matched to a gene: 3. The length of the CDR3 is 15 residues. The CDR3 DNA is TGTGCCAGTAGTAAGACAGGGAGCTCCTACAATGAGCAGTTCTTC. Its protein is CASSKTGSSYNEQFF.

V and J are TRBV6-5 and TRBJ1-1; no reliable D call. Germline-derived CDR1 and CDR2 are MNHEY and SVGAGI. This CDR3 spans 15 amino acids. Between the trimmed V and J ends, which lost 5 bases and 3 bases, there was a span of 16 bases. This CDR3 is CASSTDEGVDTEAFF. CDR3 nucleotide sequence: TGTGCCAGCAGTACGGACGAGGGCGTAGACACTGAAGCTTTCTTT.

This chain connects TRBV27 to TRBJ2-3; 8 bases line up with TRBD1. Germline values: CDR1 MNHEY, CDR2 SMNVEV (reference sequence). V shed 6 bases, J shed 3 bases, and the junction held 2 bases outside the gene matches. This CDR3 contains 13 residues. The CDR3 protein is CASRRTGTDTQYF. The CDR3 nucleotides read TGTGCCAGCAGACGGACAGGGACAGATACGCAGTATTTT.

The genes are TRBV29-1 and TRBJ1-1, with 8 bases that match TRBD1. This CDR3 contains 11 residues. Germline CDR1 SQVTM, CDR2 ANQGSEA. Trimming cost V 7 bases and J 7 bases; bases outside gene matches: 5. CDR3 region: CSENGQGEAFF. CDR3 nucleotide sequence: TGCAGCGAGAACGGACAGGGTGAAGCTTTCTTT.

The rearrangement links TRBV3-1 (or the pseudogene TRBV3-2) to TRBJ1-6; unclear D gene. This CDR3 has 15 residues. Germline values: CDR1 LGHDT, CDR2 YNNKEL (reference sequence). The V end lost 8 bases, the J end lost 4 bases, and 15 bases lay between the germline ends. The CDR3 nucleotides are TGTGCCAGCCAAGAATTTAGCAGTTATAATTCACCCCTCCACTTT. Protein: CASQEFSSYNSPLHF.

The rearrangement uses TRBV5-4 and TRBJ2-5; TRBD2 is a possible D gene (6 bases). This CDR3 spans 15 amino acids. Deletions cut 0 bases from V and 2 bases from J, with 11 bases between. Germline CDR1 SGHNT, CDR2 YYREEE (reference sequence). The CDR3 sequence is CASSLEPEGQETQYF. CDR3 coding DNA: TGTGCCAGCAGCTTGGAACCGGAGGGGCAAGAGACCCAGTACTTC.

The chain links TRBV28 to TRBJ1-1; weak D call: TRBD1 (6 bases). V was pared by 7 bases and J by 1 base, with 10 bases between. This CDR3 is built from 13 residues. Per germline, CDR1 MDHEN and CDR2 SYDVKM. CDR3 nucleotide sequence: TGTGCCAGCAACCGACAGGAGAACACTGAAGCTTTCTTT. It encodes CASNRQENTEAFF.

The chain links TRBV18 to TRBJ1-2, with D tentatively TRBD1 (5 bases). Germline V lookup: CDR1 KGHSH, CDR2 LQKENI. V shed 11 bases and J shed 0 bases, with 13 bases lying between them. CDR3 length: 13 amino acids. The CDR3 DNA reads as TGTGCCGGAGCAGGGCAAGCTAACTATGGCTACACCTTC. It yields the protein CAGAGQANYGYTF.

The gene calls are TRBV12-5 and TRBJ1-5; D remains unclear. Germline V CDR1 and CDR2: LGHNT, FRNRAP. This CDR3 comprises 17 residues. Trimming pared 0 bases from V and 0 bases from J, leaving 12 bases between. CDR3 nucleotide sequence: TGTGCTAGTGGTTTGGTATTGGACTTTCCTAGCAATCAGCCCCAGCATTTT. Protein sequence: CASGLVLDFPSNQPQHF.

The rearrangement joins TRBV27 to TRBJ1-6, with 10 bases identical to TRBD1. Germline CDR1 is MNHEY and CDR2 is SMNVEV (reference sequence). The V segment lost 4 bases and the J segment 8 bases; nucleotides outside the gene matches: 14. This CDR3 contains 18 residues. This CDR3 is CASSSPSGTGDTDSPLHF. The CDR3 bases are TGTGCCAGCAGTTCCCCTTCCGGGACAGGGGACACAGATTCACCCCTCCACTTT.

This chain uses TRBV11-2 with TRBJ1-2, with 7 bases matching TRBD1. The length of the CDR3 is 15 residues. The ends lost 4 bases at V and 6 bases at J; junction bases unmatched: 11. Per the germline V gene, CDR1 is SGHAT and CDR2 is FQNNGV. The CDR3 DNA sequence: TGTGCCAGCAGCTATGCAGGGACAGTTGGGGATGGCTACACCTTC. It is translated as CASSYAGTVGDGYTF.

The CDR3 sequence is CASSLDRQGGSPLHF. The DNA for the CDR3 is TGCGCCAGCAGCTTGGATAGACAGGGTGGTTCACCCCTCCACTTT. The gene calls are TRBV5-1 and TRBJ1-6; TRBD1 matches at 7 bases. This CDR3 spans 15 amino acids. The J segment lost 9 bases and the V segment lost 0 bases, leaving 6 bases of the junction unmatched. Germline assignment: CDR1 SGHRS and CDR2 YFSETQ.

The J gene is TRBJ1-6, the V gene TRBV6-5; 9 positions agree with TRBD1. The V and J ends lost 4 bases and 8 bases, in that order; junction bases with no gene match: 6. This CDR3 is built from 15 residues. The germline V gene encodes CDR1 MNHEY and CDR2 SVGAGI. The CDR3: CASSSGGQGDSPLHF. CDR3 sequence (DNA): TGTGCCAGCAGTTCTGGGGGACAGGGCGATTCACCCCTCCACTTT.

V and J are TRBV19 and TRBJ1-4; perhaps TRBD1 as D (6 bases). The V and J ends lost 5 bases and 5 bases respectively, with 12 bases between them. Germline values: CDR1 LNHDA, CDR2 SQIVND (reference sequence). CDR3 size: 14 residues. CDR3 loop: CASSGGLRNEKLFF. The CDR3 region has the DNA TGTGCCAGTAGTGGGGGCCTACGCAATGAAAAACTGTTTTTT.

As for this clone: Other DNA variants within this sample encode the same CDR3. The V gene is TRBV12-3 or TRBV12-4, the J gene TRBJ1-5; TRBD1 might be the D (5 bases). The CDR3 spans 13 residues. Trimming cost V 3 bases and J 7 bases, with 10 bases left between them. The CDR3: CASSLRGYQPQHF. In DNA, the CDR3 is TGTGCCAGCAGTTTGCGGGGGTACCAGCCCCAGCATTTT.

The V call is TRBV7-2, the J call TRBJ1-2; no firm D call. The CDR3 is made up of 15 amino acids. Trimming removed 5 bases at V and 2 bases at J, with 15 bases between. Germline V gives CDR1 SGHTA, CDR2 FQGNSA. CDR3 nucleotide sequence: TGTGCCAGCAGCCGCCGAGCGGCAGCAAACTATGGCTACACCTTC. Amino acids: CASSRRAAANYGYTF.

This sequence joins TRBV6-5 and TRBJ1-1, with D unclear. V was pared by 4 bases and J by 3 bases, with 9 bases between. This CDR3 has 13 residues. Germline-derived CDR1 and CDR2 are MNHEY and SVGAGI. Written as DNA, the CDR3 is TGTGCCAGCAGTTGGGTCCGGGACACTGAAGCTTTCTTT. Translated, it gives CASSWVRDTEAFF.

The J gene is TRBJ2-2, the V gene TRBV7-2; 7 bases map to TRBD2. This CDR3 spans 16 amino acids. J lost 1 base, V lost 3 bases, and 5 bases had no gene match. The germline V gene encodes CDR1 SGHTA and CDR2 FQGNSA. CDR3 coding DNA: TGTGCCAGCAGCTTTGGGGGGGTCCTGAACACCGGGGAGCTGTTTTTT. Protein product: CASSFGGVLNTGELFF.

The chain employs TRBV27 and TRBJ1-6; possibly TRBD1 for D (5 bases). This CDR3 is 13 amino acids long. V lost 3 bases, J lost 9 bases, and 9 bases lay in between. CDR1 MNHEY and CDR2 SMNVEV come from the germline V gene (reference sequence). This CDR3 reads CASSFIGVSPLHF. In DNA, the CDR3 is TGTGCCAGCAGTTTCATAGGGGTTTCACCCCTCCACTTT.

This chain joins TRBV10-3 and TRBJ2-5, with 8 bases fitting TRBD2. The CDR3 runs 13 residues. With V trimmed by 10 bases and J by 1 base, 5 bases remained unmatched. Looked up from germline, CDR1 is ENHRY and CDR2 is SYGVKD. The CDR3 region has the DNA TGTGCCACCGTCGGGAGGGCCCAAGAGACCCAGTACTTC. The encoded protein is CATVGRAQETQYF.

CDR3 DNA sequence: TGTGCCAGCAGCTTGGGACGGACAGGGGGCCTCGCGAACACTGAAGCTTTCTTT. The encoded protein is CASSLGRTGGLANTEAFF. This chain connects TRBV5-6 to TRBJ1-1, with TRBD1 identical over 11 bases. This CDR3 has 18 amino acids. Unmatched junction bases numbered 8, after V lost 0 bases and J lost 1 base. Germline V gene data show CDR1 as SGHDT and CDR2 as YYEEEE.

The V gene is TRBV9, the J gene TRBJ2-2; 10 bases agree with TRBD2. The CDR3 has 14 amino acids. Germline V gives CDR1 SGDLS, CDR2 YYNGEE. Trimming took 4 bases from V and 7 from J; bases not matched to a gene: 4. CDR3 coding DNA: TGTGCCAGCAGCCCTAGCGGGGGCCGCGGGGAGCTGTTTTTT. It translates to CASSPSGGRGELFF.

The gene calls are TRBV5-1 and TRBJ2-1; D unresolved. V was trimmed by 3 bases and J by 0 bases, leaving 7 bases between them. CDR1 and CDR2 from the germline V gene are SGHRS and YFSETQ. This CDR3 has 14 residues. The CDR3 nucleotides read TGCGCCAGCAGCTCCGGGTACTCCTACAATGAGCAGTTCTTC. As protein: CASSSGYSYNEQFF. Combining the CDR3 with reference TRBV5-1 and TRBJ2-1 gives the whole variable domain KAGVTQTPRYLIKTRGQQVTLSCSPISGHRSVSWYQQTPGQGLQFLFEYFSETQRNKGNFPGRFSGRQFSNSRSEMNVSTLELGDSALYLCASSSGYSYNEQFFGPGTRLTVL.

Only one count was recorded for this clone. This chain links TRBV29-1 with TRBJ1-4; TRBD1 matches 7 bases. Germline V CDR1 and CDR2: SQVTM, ANQGSEA. The V and J ends lost 7 bases and 8 bases, in that order; junction bases with no gene match: 10. The CDR3 runs 13 residues. The chain's CDR3 is CSGARDSHEKLFF. The CDR3 DNA is TGCAGCGGCGCCCGGGACAGTCACGAAAAACTGTTTTTT.

The chain is built from TRBV5-5 and TRBJ1-5; D gene ambiguous. V was pared by 1 base and J by 1 base, with 6 bases between. Looked up from germline, CDR1 is SGHKS and CDR2 is YYEKEE (reference sequence). The CDR3 sequence is 14 residues long. CDR3 in DNA: TGTGCCAGCAGCTTGAGCGGAAGCAATCAGCCCCAGCATTTT. The encoded protein is CASSLSGSNQPQHF.